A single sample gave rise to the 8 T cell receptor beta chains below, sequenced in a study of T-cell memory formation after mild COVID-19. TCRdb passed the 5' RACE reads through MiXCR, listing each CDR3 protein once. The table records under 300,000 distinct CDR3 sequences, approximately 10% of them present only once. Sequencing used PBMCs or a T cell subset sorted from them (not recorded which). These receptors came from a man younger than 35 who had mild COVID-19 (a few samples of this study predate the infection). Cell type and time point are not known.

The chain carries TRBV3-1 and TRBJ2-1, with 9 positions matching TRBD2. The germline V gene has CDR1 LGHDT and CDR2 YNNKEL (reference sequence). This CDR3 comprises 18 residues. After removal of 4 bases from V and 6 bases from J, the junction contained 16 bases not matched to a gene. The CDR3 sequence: CASSLSDRRGGHSNEQFF. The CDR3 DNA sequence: TGTGCCAGCAGCCTTTCGGATCGGCGGGGGGGCCATAGCAATGAGCAGTTCTTC.

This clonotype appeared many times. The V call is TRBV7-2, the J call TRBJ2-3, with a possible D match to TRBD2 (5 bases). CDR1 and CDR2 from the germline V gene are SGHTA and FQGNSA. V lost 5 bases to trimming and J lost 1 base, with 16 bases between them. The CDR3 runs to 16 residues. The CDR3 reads CASSEASPGGTDTQYF. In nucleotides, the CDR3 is TGTGCCAGCAGCGAAGCGAGCCCCGGGGGCACAGATACGCAGTATTTT.

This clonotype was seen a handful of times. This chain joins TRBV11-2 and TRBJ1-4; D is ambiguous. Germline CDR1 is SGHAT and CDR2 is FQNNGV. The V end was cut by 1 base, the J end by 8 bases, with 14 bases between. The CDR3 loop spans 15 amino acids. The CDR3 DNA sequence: TGTGCCAGCAGCTTAGGCAGGTCATCGTCGGAAAAACTGTTTTTT. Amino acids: CASSLGRSSSEKLFF.

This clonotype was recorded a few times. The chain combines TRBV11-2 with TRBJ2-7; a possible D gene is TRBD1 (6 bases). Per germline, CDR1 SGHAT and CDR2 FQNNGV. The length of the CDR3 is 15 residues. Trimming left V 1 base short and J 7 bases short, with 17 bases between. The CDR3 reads CASSLVQSRGGEQYV. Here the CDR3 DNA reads TGTGCCAGCAGCTTAGTTCAGTCCAGGGGTGGAGAGCAGTACGTC.

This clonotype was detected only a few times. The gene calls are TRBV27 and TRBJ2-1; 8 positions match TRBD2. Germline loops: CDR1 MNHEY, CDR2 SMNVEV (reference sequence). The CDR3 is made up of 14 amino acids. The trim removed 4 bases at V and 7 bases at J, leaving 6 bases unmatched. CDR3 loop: CASSSPGTRNEQFF. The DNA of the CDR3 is TGTGCCAGCAGTTCACCCGGGACTAGAAATGAGCAGTTCTTC.

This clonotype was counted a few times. CDR3: CASSFSRVGQPQHF. The CDR3 DNA follows: TGTGCCAGCAGTTTCTCTCGGGTGGGCCAGCCCCAGCATTTT. The chain recombines TRBV27 with TRBJ1-5; D not certain. CDR1 is MNHEY, CDR2 SMNVEV, per germline (reference sequence). The V gene lost 3 bases and the J gene lost 7 bases, with 13 bases spanning the gap. The CDR3 has 14 residues.

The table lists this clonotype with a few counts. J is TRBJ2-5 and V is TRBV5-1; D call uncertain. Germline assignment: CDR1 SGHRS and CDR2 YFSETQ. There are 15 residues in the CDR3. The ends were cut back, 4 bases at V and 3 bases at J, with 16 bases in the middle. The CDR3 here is CASSATFTGEETQYF. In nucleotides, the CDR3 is TGCGCCAGCAGCGCCACTTTTACCGGAGAAGAGACCCAGTACTTC. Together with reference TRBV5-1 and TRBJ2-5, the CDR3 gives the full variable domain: KAGVTQTPRYLIKTRGQQVTLSCSPISGHRSVSWYQQTPGQGLQFLFEYFSETQRNKGNFPGRFSGRQFSNSRSEMNVSTLELGDSALYLCASSATFTGEETQYFGPGTRLLVL.

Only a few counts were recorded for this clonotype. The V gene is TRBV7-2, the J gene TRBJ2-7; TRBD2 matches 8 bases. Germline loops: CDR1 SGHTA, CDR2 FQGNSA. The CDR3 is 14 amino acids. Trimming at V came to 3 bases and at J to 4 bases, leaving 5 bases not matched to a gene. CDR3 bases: TGTGCCAGCAGCTTTGCAGCGGGGGCTTACGAGCAGTACTTC. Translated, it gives CASSFAAGAYEQYF.